This TCR beta chain stems from a study of blood T cell repertoires in COVID-19. For the study at large: Acute and convalescent COVID-19 specimens originated in the United States, Italy and Spain. The analysed material was cDNA or gDNA that came from T cells, B-cell-depleted T cells, or PBMCs.

A Seattle source enrolled patients during active infection and followed them longitudinally. How the authors handled the data: Amplification from reference gene primers served as the basis for estimated nucleated cell counts. The table came from immunoSEQ multiplex PCR; TCRdb's copy has only in-frame clones and leaves some out. V and J calls plus clone size are reproduced from that table; the DNA served to infer D and trimming. In the table there are about 300,000 clones, about nine tenths of which are singletons. CDR1 and CDR2 from the germline V gene are MDHEN and SYDVKM. This CDR3 contains 13 residues. Trimming took off 5 bases at V and 0 bases at J, with 4 bases between the two ends.

This chain connects TRBV28 to TRBJ2-2, with D unresolved. This receptor was identified in a woman in her fifties or sixties with COVID-19, enrolled during active disease. The sequenced sample was peripheral blood. CDR3 DNA sequence: TGTGCCAGCAGTATTACGAACACCGGGGAGCTGTTTTTT. Translating it yields CASSITNTGELFF. The whole variable domain, filled in from reference TRBV28 and TRBJ2-2, reads DVKVTQSSRYLVKRTGEKVFLECVQDMDHENMFWYRQDPGLGLRLIYFSYDVKMKEKGDIPEGYSVSREKKERFSLILESASTNQTSMYLCASSITNTGELFFGEGSRLTVL.